This T cell receptor beta chain was sequenced in a study of CD4+ T cells in melanoma. CDR1 is SNHLY and CDR2 is FYNNEI in the germline V gene. The V gene lost 8 bases and the J gene lost 2 bases, with 11 bases spanning the gap. The CDR3 runs 13 residues. Sequencing was performed with immunoSEQ multiplex PCR; in TCRdb, only in-frame clones are kept and a portion is missing. The sample carries roughly 140,000 clones, 92% recorded once. As for this clone: What it binds is unknown.

Regarding the study as a whole: Diverse differentiation states were reported for melanoma neoantigen-specific CD4+ T cells. A reported correlation linked neoantigen-specific CD4+ T cells to CD8+, macrophage and B cell function.

This chain uses TRBV2 with TRBJ2-3; TRBD2 is a possible D gene (5 bases). The receptor comes from a human donor with melanoma. In DNA form, the CDR3 reads TGTGCCAGCGAGGGTGCCGACACAGATACGCAGTATTTT. The encoded protein is CASEGADTDTQYF.